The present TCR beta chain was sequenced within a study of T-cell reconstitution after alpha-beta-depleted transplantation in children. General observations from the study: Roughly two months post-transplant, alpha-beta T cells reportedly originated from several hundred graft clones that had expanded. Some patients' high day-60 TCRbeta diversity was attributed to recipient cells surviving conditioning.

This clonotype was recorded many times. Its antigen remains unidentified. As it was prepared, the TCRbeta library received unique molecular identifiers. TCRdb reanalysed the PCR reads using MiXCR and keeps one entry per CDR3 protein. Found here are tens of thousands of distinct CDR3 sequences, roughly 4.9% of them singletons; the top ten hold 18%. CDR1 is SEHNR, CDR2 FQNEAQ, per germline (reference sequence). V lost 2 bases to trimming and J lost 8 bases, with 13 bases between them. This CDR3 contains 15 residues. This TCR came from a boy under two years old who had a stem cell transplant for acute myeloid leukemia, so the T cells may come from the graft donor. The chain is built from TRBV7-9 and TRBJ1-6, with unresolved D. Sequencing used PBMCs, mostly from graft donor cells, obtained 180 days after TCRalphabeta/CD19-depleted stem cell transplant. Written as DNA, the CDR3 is TGTGCCAGCAGCTTAATCGCCCCGTGGGATTCACCCCTCCACTTT. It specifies CASSLIAPWDSPLHF.